A single sample gave rise to the 5 T cell receptor beta chains below, sequenced in a study of CD8 T cells in Susac syndrome. RNA was extracted with the RNeasy kit, and a quantity of roughly 0.5 to 1 ug was reverse transcribed using random hexamers. Using its own MiXCR run on the immunoSEQ multiplex PCR reads, TCRdb lists one record per CDR3 protein. Of over 150,000 distinct CDR3 sequences in the sample, nearly 95% were seen once. The material sequenced was CD4+ T cells from PBMCs. These receptor sequences come from a human donor with multiple sclerosis.

This rearrangement joins TRBV11-2 to TRBJ2-1; TRBD2 agrees at 8 bases. V lost 5 bases to trimming and J lost 2 bases; unmatched junction nucleotides: 11. Germline V gene data show CDR1 as SGHAT and CDR2 as FQNNGV. This CDR3 contains 17 residues. CDR3 protein: CASSRLWGGGTYNEQFF. Written as DNA, the CDR3 is TGTGCCAGCAGCCGCCTTTGGGGCGGGGGGACCTACAATGAGCAGTTCTTC.

In its sample, this clonotype was seen once. The chain uses TRBV6-5 and TRBJ2-5; D gene unclear. The CDR3 is made up of 12 amino acids. Germline CDR1 is MNHEY and CDR2 is SVGAGI. Between the trimmed V and J ends, which lost 5 bases and 7 bases, there was a span of 11 bases. The CDR3 coding sequence is TGTGCCAGCAGTCCGGGTGGTGCGACCCAGTACTTC. Amino acids: CASSPGGATQYF.

The chain recombines TRBV4-1 with TRBJ2-4, with TRBD2 matching over 15 bases. CDR1 MGHRA and CDR2 YSYEKL come from the germline V gene. The trim removed 4 bases at V and 0 bases at J, leaving 1 base unmatched. The CDR3 is 17 residues long. DNA of the CDR3: TGCGCCAGCAGCCGGGGACTAGCGGGAGGAGCCAAAAACATTCAGTACTTC. Its translation: CASSRGLAGGAKNIQYF.

The chain links TRBV30 to TRBJ2-1; TRBD1 is a possible D gene (6 bases). V was pared by 0 bases and J by 12 bases, with 15 bases between. CDR1 is GTSNPN, CDR2 SVGIG, per germline (reference sequence). This CDR3 has 13 residues. This chain's CDR3 is CAWSVLNRGLQFF. The CDR3 nucleotides are TGTGCCTGGAGTGTATTAAATAGGGGGTTGCAGTTCTTC.

J is TRBJ1-1 and V is TRBV6-1; 12 bases agree with TRBD1. Unmatched junction bases numbered 12, after V lost 6 bases and J lost 4 bases. The CDR3 runs 17 residues. Germline loops: CDR1 MNHNS, CDR2 SASEGT. The CDR3: CASRSPRDRGRGTEAFF. The CDR3 DNA reads as TGTGCCAGCAGATCACCCCGGGACAGGGGGCGCGGCACTGAAGCTTTCTTT.